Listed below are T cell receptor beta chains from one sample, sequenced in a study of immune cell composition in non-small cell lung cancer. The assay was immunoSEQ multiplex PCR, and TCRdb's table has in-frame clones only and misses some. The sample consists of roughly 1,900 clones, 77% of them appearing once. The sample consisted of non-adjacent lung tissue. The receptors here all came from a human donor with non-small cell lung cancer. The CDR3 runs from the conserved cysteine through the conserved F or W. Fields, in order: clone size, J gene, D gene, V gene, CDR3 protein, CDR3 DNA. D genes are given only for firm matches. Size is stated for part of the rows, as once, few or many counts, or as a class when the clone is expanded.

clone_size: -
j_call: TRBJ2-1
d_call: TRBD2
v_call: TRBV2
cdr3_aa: CASSAPGLQDYNEQFF
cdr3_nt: TGTGCCAGCAGTGCCCCGGGACTACAAGACTACAATGAGCAGTTCTTC

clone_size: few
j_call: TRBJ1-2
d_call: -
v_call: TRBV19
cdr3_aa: CASSISVYGYTF
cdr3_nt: TGTGCCAGTAGTATCTCCGTTTATGGCTACACCTTC

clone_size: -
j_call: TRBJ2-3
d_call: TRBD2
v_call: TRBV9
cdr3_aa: CASSSRLAGGLTDTQYF
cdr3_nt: TGTGCCAGCAGCTCTCGACTAGCGGGGGGTCTCACAGATACGCAGTATTTT

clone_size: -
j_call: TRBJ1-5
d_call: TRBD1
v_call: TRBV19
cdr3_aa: CASSIRTGGPPQHF
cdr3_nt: TGTGCCAGTAGTATTCGGACAGGGGGTCCGCCCCAGCATTTT

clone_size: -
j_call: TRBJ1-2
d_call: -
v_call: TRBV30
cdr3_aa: CAWSSTGVSGYTF
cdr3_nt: TGTGCCTGGAGCTCAACAGGTGTGTCGGGCTACACCTTC

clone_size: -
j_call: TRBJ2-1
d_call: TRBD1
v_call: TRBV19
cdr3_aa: CASSSSGTGKHNEQFF
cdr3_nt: TGTGCCAGTAGCTCCTCCGGGACAGGGAAGCACAATGAGCAGTTCTTC

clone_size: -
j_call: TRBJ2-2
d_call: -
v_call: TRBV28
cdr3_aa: CASSLWTPGELFF
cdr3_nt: TGTGCCAGCAGTTTGTGGACTCCCGGGGAGCTGTTTTTT

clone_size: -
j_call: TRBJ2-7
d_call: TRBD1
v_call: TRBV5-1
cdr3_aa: CASSLIGQGNEQYF
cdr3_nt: TGCGCCAGCAGCTTGATAGGACAGGGTAACGAGCAGTACTTC

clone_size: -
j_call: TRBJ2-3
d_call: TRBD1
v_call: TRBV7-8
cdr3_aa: CASSSGQAGTDTQYF
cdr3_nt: TGTGCCAGCAGCTCTGGACAGGCGGGCACAGATACGCAGTATTTT

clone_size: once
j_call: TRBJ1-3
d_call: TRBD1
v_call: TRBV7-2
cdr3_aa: CASSSGGTGSGNTIYF
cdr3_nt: TGTGCCAGCAGCTCCGGGGGGACAGGCTCTGGAAACACCATATATTTT

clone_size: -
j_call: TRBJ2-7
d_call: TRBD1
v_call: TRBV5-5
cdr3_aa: CASSGTDKHYEQYF
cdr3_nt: TGTGCCAGCAGCGGGACAGACAAACACTACGAGCAGTACTTC

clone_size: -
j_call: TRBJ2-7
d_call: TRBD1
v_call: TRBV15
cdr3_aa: CATSRGRTGHLWEQYF
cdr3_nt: TGTGCCACCAGCAGAGGCCGGACAGGGCACCTGTGGGAGCAGTACTTC

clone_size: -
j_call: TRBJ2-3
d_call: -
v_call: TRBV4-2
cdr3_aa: CASSPDVGSGADTQYF
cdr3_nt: TGTGCCAGCAGCCCCGACGTGGGGTCGGGGGCAGATACGCAGTATTTT

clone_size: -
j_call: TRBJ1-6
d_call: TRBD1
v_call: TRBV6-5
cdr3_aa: CASSYSTGANSPLHF
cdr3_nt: TGTGCCAGCAGTTACTCGACAGGGGCTAATTCACCCCTCCACTTT

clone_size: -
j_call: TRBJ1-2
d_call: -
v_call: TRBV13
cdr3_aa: CASSFGQGLYTF
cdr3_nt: TGTGCCAGCAGCTTCGGACAAGGGCTTTACACCTTC

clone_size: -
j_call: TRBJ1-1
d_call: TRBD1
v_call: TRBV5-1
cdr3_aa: CASSFQTGVTEAFF
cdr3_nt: TGCGCCAGCAGCTTTCAAACAGGGGTGACTGAAGCTTTCTTT

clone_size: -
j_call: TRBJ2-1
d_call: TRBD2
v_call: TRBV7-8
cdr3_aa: CASSRTSGGNEQFF
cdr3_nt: TGTGCCAGCAGCCGGACTAGCGGGGGGAATGAGCAGTTCTTC

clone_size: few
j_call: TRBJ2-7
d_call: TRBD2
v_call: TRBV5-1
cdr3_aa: CASSVAGGGGYEQYF
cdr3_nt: TGCGCCAGCAGCGTCGCGGGGGGCGGGGGGTACGAGCAGTACTTC

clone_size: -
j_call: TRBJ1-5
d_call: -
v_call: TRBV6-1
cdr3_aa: CASSVWHYSNQPQHF
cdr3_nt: TGTGCCAGCAGTGTTTGGCATTATAGCAATCAGCCCCAGCATTTT

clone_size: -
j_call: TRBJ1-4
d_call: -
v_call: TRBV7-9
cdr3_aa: CASSLLRENEKLFF
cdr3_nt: TGTGCCAGCAGCTTATTGAGGGAGAATGAAAAACTGTTTTTT

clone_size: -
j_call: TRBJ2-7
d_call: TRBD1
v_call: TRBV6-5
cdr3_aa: CASSLQGAGDEQYF
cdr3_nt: TGTGCCAGCAGCCTACAGGGGGCGGGGGACGAGCAGTACTTC

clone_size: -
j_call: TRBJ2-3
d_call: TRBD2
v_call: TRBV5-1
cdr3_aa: CASSLELAGRDTQYF
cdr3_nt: TGCGCCAGCAGCTTGGAGCTAGCGGGACGAGATACGCAGTATTTT

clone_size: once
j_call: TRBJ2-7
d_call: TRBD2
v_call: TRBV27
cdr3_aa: CASSFQRGLSYEQYF
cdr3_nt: TGTGCCAGCAGTTTTCAGCGGGGCCTCTCCTACGAGCAGTACTTC